This T cell receptor beta chain came from a study of blood T cell repertoires in COVID-19. Study at large: There were acute and convalescent COVID-19 samples, and they came from the United States, Italy and Spain. In each case, the material was cDNA or gDNA derived from T cells, B-cell-depleted T cells, or PBMCs.

The count of this clone is one. In the source study's methods: Nucleated cell counts were estimated from reference gene primer amplification. Here immunoSEQ multiplex PCR was the method, and the copy in TCRdb shows in-frame clones only, minus some. D and trimming come from the DNA, and the V and J calls and clone size come from that table. The sample shows over 100,000 clones, around 80% of them seen only once. The CDR3 loop spans 20 amino acids. Germline CDR1 is LNHDA and CDR2 is SQIVND (reference sequence). Trimming removed 7 bases from V and 1 base from J; junction bases left unmatched: 15. The receptor comes from a man in his fifties or sixties with active or convalescent COVID-19. Sequences were obtained from peripheral blood. The chain couples TRBV19 to TRBJ2-1; 14 bases fit TRBD2. The CDR3, as DNA: TGTGCCAGTACCGGGACCCTGACTAGCGGGAGGGCCGGGTCCTACAATGAGCAGTTCTTC. Amino acids: CASTGTLTSGRAGSYNEQFF.